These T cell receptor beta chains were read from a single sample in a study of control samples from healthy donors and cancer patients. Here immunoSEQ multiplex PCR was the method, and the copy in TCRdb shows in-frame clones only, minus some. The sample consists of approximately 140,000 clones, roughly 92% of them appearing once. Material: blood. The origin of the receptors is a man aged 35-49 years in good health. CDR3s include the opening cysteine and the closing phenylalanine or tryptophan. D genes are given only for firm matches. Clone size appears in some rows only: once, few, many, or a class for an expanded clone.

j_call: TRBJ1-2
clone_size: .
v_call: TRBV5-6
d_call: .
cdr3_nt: TGTGCCAGCAGCTTTCGGGGGGCGCGATATGGCTACACCTTC
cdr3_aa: CASSFRGARYGYTF

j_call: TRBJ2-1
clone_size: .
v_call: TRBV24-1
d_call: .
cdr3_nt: TGTGCCACCAGTGATCCCGGCCACCCCTACAATGAGCAGTTCTTC
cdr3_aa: CATSDPGHPYNEQFF

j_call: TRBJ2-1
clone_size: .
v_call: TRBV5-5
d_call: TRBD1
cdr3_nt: TGTGCCAGCACCCTTGGGACAGGGAATGAGCAGTTCTTC
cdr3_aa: CASTLGTGNEQFF

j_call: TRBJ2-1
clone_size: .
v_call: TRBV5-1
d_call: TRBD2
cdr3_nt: TGCGCCAGCAGCTTGCAGCGGGGGCCACGAAATATCTTC
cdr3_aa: CASSLQRGPRNIF

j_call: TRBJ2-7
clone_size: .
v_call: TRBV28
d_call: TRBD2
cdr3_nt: TGTGCCAGCAGACCAACTAGCGGGAGTCGCTACGAGCAGTACTTC
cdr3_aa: CASRPTSGSRYEQYF

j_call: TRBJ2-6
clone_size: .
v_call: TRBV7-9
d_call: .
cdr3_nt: TGTGCCAGCAAAGCCTCTGGGGCCAACGTCCTGACTTTC
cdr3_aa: CASKASGANVLTF

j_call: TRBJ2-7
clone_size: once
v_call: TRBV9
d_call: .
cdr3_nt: TGTGCCAGCAGCGTACAGTACTACGAGCAGTACTTC
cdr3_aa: CASSVQYYEQYF

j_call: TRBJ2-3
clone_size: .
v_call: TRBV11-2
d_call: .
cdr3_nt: TGTGCCAGCAGCTTAGAAGTTCCGGGCACAGATACGCAGTATTTT
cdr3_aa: CASSLEVPGTDTQYF

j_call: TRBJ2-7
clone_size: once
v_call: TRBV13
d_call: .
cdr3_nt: TGTGCCAGCAGCTTAGGCTCGTACGAGCAGTACTTC
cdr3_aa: CASSLGSYEQYF

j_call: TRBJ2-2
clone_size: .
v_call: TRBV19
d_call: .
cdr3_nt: TGTGCCAGTAGTATTCCGGGATCCGGGGAGCTGTTTTTT
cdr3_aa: CASSIPGSGELFF

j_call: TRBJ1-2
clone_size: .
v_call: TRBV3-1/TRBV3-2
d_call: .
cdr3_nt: TGTGCCAGCAGCCAAGGAGCGGGATCCGGGCTGGGTAATGGCTACACCTTC
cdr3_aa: CASSQGAGSGLGNGYTF

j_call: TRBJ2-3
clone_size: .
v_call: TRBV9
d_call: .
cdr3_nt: TGTGCCAGCAGCTCCGTGGAAAACAAGCAGTATTTT
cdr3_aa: CASSSVENKQYF

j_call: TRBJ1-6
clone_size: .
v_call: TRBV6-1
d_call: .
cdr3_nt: TGTGCCAGCAGTGAACTACCGTCAGGGTGGGGGTCCTCCTATAATTCACCCCTCCACTTT
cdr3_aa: CASSELPSGWGSSYNSPLHF

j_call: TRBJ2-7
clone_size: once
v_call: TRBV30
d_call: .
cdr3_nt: TGTGCCTGTACACGGGACGGGGGCTACGAGCAGTACTTC
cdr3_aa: CACTRDGGYEQYF

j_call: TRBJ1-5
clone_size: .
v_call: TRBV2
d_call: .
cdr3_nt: TGTGCCAGCAGTGAGTGGGGGGAGCAGCCCCAGCATTTT
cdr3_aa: CASSEWGEQPQHF

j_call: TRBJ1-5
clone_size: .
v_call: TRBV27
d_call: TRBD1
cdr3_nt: TGTGCCAGCAGTTTAAGGGACAGCCCCAATCAGCCCCAGCATTTT
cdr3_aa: CASSLRDSPNQPQHF

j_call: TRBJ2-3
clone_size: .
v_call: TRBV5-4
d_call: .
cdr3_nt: TGTGCCAGCAGCTTGTGGCAGAGTACGCAGTATTTT
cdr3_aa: CASSLWQSTQYF

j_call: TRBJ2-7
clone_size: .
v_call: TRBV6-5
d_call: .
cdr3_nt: TGTGCCAGCAGTTACGTGCATTACGGACGGTCCTACGAGCAGTACTTC
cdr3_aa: CASSYVHYGRSYEQYF

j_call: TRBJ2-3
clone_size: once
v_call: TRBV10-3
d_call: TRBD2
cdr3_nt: TGTGCCATCAGTGGGACTAGCGGACACACAGATACGCAGTATTTT
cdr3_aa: CAISGTSGHTDTQYF

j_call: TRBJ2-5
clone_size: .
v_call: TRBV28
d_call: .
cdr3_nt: TGTGCCAGCAGTTTATCGCCCGGGGTTCAAGAGACCCAGTACTTC
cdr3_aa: CASSLSPGVQETQYF

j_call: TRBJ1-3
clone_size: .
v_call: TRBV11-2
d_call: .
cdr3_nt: TGTGCCAGCAGCTCTCGTCGAGGGGCGGGAAACACCATATATTTT
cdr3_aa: CASSSRRGAGNTIYF

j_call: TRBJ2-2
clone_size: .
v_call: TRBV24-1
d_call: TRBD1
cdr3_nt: TGTGCCACCAGTGAGGGGGGACAGGCTGCTCCCGGGGAGCTGTTTTTT
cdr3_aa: CATSEGGQAAPGELFF

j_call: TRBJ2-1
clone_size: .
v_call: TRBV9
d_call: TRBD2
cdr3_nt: TGTGCCAGCAGCGTAGGGGCGGGGGACTACAATGAGCAGTTCTTC
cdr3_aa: CASSVGAGDYNEQFF